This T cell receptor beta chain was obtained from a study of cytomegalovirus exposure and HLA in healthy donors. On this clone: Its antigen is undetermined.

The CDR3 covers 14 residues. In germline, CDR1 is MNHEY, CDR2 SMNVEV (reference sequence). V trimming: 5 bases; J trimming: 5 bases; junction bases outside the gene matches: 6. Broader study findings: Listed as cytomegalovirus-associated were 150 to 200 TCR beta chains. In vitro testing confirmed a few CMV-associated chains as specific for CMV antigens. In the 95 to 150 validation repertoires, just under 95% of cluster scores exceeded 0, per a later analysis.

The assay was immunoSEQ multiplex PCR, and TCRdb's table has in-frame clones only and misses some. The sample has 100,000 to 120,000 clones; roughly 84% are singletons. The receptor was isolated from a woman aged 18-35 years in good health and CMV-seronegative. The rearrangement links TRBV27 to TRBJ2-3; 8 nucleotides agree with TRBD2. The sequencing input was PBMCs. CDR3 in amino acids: CASSRTSLRDTQYF. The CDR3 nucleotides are TGTGCCAGCAGTCGGACTAGCCTGAGAGATACGCAGTATTTT.